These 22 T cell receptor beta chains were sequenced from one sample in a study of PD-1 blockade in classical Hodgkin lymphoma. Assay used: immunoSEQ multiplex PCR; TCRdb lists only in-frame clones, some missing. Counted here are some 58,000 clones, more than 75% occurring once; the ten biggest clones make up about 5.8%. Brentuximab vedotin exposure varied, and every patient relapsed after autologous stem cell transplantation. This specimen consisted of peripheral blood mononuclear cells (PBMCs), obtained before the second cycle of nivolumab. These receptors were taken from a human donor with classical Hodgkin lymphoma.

The CDR3 nucleotides read TGTGCCAGCAGTTACACGGGGGGACAGGGTGGAGAGACCCAGTACTTC. Translating it yields CASSYTGGQGGETQYF. The rearrangement uses TRBV6-6 and TRBJ2-5; TRBD1 aligns across 9 bases. The ends lost 2 bases at V and 4 bases at J; junction bases unmatched: 8. Per the germline V gene, CDR1 is MNHNY and CDR2 is SVGAGI (reference sequence). The CDR3 length is 16 residues.

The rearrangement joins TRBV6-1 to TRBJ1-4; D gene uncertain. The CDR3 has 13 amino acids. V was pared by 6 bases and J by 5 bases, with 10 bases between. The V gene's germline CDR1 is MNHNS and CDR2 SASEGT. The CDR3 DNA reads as TGTGCCAGCAGGATACAGCCCAATGAAAAACTGTTTTTT. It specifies CASRIQPNEKLFF.

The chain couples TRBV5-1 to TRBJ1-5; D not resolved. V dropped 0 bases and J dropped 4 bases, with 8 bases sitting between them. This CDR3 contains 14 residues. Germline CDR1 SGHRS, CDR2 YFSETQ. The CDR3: CASSLEGLNQPQHF. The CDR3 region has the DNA TGCGCCAGCAGCTTGGAGGGTCTAAATCAGCCCCAGCATTTT.

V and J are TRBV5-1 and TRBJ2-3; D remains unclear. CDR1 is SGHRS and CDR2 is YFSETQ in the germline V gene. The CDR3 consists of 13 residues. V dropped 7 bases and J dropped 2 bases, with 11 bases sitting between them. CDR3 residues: CASWSTNTDTQYF. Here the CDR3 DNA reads TGCGCCAGCTGGTCCACCAACACAGATACGCAGTATTTT.

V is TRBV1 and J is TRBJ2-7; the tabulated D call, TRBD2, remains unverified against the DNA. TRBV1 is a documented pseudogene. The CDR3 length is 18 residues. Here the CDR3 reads CTSSHRSGTSGGAYEQYF. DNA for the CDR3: TGCACCAGCAGCCATAGATCCGGGACTAGCGGGGGGGCCTACGAGCAGTACTTC.

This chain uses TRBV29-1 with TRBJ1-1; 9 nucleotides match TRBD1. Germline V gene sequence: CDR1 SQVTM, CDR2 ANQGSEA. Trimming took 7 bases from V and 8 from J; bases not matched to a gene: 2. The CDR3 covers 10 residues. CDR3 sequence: CSADRGEAFF. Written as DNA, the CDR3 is TGCAGCGCCGACAGGGGGGAAGCTTTCTTT. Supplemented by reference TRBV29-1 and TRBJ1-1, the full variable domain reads SAVISQKPSRDICQRGTSLTIQCQVDSQVTMMFWYRQQPGQSLTLIATANQGSEATYESGFVIDKFPISRPNLTFSTLTVSNMSPEDSSIYLCSADRGEAFFGQGTRLTVV.

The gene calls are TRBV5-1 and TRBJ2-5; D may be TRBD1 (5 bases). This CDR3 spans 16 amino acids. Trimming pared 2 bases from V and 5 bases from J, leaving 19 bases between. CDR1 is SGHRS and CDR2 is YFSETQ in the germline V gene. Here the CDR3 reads CASSLGQGNVAETQYF. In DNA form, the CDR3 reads TGCGCCAGCAGCTTAGGGCAGGGTAATGTGGCGGAGACCCAGTACTTC.

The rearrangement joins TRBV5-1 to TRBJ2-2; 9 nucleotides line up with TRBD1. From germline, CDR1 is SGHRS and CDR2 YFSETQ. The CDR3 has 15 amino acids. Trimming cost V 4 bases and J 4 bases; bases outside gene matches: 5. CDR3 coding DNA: TGCGCCAGCAGCACCGGGACAGGGCTCACCGGGGAGCTGTTTTTT. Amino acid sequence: CASSTGTGLTGELFF.

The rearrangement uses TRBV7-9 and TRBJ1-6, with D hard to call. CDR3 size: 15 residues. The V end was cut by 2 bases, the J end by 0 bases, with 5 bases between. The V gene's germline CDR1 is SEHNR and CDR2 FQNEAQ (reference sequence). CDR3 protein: CASSLSASYNSPLHF. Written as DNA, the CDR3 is TGTGCCAGCAGCTTATCGGCCTCCTATAATTCACCCCTCCACTTT. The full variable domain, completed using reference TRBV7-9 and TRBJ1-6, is DTGVSQNPRHKITKRGQNVTFRCDPISEHNRLYWYRQTLGQGPEFLTYFQNEAQLEKSRLLSDRFSAERPKGSFSTLEIQRTEQGDSAMYLCASSLSASYNSPLHFGNGTRLTVT.

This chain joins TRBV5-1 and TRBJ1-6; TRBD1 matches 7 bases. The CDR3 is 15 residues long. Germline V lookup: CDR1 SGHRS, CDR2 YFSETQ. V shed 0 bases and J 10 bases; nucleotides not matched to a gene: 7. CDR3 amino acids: CASSLGQGAESPLHF. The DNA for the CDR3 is TGCGCCAGCAGCTTGGGACAGGGCGCGGAGTCACCCCTCCACTTT.

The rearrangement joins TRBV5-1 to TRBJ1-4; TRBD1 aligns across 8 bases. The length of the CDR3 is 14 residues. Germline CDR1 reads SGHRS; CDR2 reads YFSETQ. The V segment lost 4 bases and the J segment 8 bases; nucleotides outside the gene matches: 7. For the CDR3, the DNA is TGCGCCAGCAGCGAGACAGGGGTGGTAGAAAAACTGTTTTTT. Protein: CASSETGVVEKLFF.

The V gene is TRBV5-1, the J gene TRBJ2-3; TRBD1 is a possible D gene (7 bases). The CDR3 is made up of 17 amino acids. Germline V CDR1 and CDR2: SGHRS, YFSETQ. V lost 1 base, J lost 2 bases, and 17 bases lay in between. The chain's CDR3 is CASSLPGAGGPTDTQYF. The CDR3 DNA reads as TGCGCCAGCAGCTTGCCCGGGGCAGGGGGGCCCACAGATACGCAGTATTTT.

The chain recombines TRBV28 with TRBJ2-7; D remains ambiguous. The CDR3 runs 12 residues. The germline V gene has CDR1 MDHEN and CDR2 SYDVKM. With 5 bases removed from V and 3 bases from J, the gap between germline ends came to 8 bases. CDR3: CASSPEIYEQYF. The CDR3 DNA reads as TGTGCCAGCAGTCCCGAGATCTACGAGCAGTACTTC. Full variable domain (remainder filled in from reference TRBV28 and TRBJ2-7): DVKVTQSSRYLVKRTGEKVFLECVQDMDHENMFWYRQDPGLGLRLIYFSYDVKMKEKGDIPEGYSVSREKKERFSLILESASTNQTSMYLCASSPEIYEQYFGPGTRLTVT.

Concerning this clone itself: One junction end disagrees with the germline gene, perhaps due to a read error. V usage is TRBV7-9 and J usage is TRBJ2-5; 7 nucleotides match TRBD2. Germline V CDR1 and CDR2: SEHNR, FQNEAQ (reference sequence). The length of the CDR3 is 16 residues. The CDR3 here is CASSLATRGSGETQYF. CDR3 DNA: TGTGCCAGCAGCCTAGCGACTAGGGGTAGCGGGGAGACCCAGTACTTC.

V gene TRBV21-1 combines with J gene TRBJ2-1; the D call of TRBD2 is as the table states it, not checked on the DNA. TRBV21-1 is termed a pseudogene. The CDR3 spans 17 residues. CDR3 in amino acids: CASSNWQRQRSYNEQFF. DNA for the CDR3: TGTGCCAGCAGCAATTGGCAGCGGCAGAGGTCCTACAATGAGCAGTTCTTC.

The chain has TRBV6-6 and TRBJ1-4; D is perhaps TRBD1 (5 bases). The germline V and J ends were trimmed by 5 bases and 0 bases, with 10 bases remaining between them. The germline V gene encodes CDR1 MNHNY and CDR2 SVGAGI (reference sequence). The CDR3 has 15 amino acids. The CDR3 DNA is TGTGCCAGCAGTCAGGCAGGGACAACTAATGAAAAACTGTTTTTT. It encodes CASSQAGTTNEKLFF.

The CDR3 sequence: CASSPRQGSSYEQYF. CDR3 coding DNA: TGTGCCAGCTCTCCGAGACAGGGAAGCTCCTACGAGCAGTACTTC. This rearrangement joins TRBV18 to TRBJ2-7; 7 bases agree with TRBD1. Germline V gene sequence: CDR1 KGHSH, CDR2 LQKENI. The ends lost 6 bases at V and 0 bases at J; junction bases unmatched: 8. The CDR3 contains 15 residues.

The CDR3 sequence: CASSTGTSWDEKLFF. CDR3 DNA sequence: TGTGCCAGTAGTACAGGGACTAGTTGGGATGAAAAACTGTTTTTT. V and J are TRBV19 and TRBJ1-4, with a weak D call TRBD1 (5 bases). V lost 4 bases, J lost 6 bases, and 15 bases lay in between. This CDR3 contains 15 residues. CDR1 is LNHDA, CDR2 SQIVND, per germline (reference sequence).

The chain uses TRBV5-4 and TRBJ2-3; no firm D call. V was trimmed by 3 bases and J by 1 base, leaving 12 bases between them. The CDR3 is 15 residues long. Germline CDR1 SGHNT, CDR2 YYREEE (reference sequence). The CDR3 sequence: CASSYTVRGTDTQYF. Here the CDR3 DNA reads TGTGCCAGCAGCTATACAGTCCGGGGCACAGATACGCAGTATTTT. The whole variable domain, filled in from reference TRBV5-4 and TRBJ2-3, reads ETGVTQSPTHLIKTRGQQVTLRCSSQSGHNTVSWYQQALGQGPQFIFQYYREEENGRGNFPPRFSGLQFPNYSSELNVNALELDDSALYLCASSYTVRGTDTQYFGPGTRLTVL.

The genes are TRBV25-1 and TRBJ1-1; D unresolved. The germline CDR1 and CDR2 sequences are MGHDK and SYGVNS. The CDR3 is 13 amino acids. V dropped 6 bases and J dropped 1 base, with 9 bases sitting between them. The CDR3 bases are TGTGCCAGCAGAGACCCAGAGAACACTGAAGCTTTCTTT. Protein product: CASRDPENTEAFF.

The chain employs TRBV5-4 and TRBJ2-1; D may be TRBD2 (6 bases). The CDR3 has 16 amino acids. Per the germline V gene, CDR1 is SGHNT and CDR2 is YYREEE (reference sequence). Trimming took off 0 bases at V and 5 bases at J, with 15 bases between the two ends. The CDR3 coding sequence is TGTGCCAGCAGCTTGGTGCGGGGAGTGGTGGACAATGAGCAGTTCTTC. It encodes CASSLVRGVVDNEQFF. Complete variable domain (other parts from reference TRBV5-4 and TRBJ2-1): ETGVTQSPTHLIKTRGQQVTLRCSSQSGHNTVSWYQQALGQGPQFIFQYYREEENGRGNFPPRFSGLQFPNYSSELNVNALELDDSALYLCASSLVRGVVDNEQFFGPGTRLTVL.

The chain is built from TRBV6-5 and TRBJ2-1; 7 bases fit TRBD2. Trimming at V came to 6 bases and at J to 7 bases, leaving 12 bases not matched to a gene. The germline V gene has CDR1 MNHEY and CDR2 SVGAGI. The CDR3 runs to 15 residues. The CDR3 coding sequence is TGTGCCAGCAGCCGATTAAAGGGCGGGGGTAATGAGCAGTTCTTC. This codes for CASSRLKGGGNEQFF.